These T cell receptor beta chains were read from a single sample in a study of blood T cell repertoires in COVID-19. TCRdb's copy holds only in-frame clones and misses some; the assay was immunoSEQ multiplex PCR. The sample contains 150,000 to 160,000 clones, 83% of which appear only once. The sequencing sample was made of peripheral blood. The receptors originated from an older woman with COVID-19, enrolled during active disease. Both conserved end residues are part of each CDR3. The D gene is left open where the match is weak. The size of a clone is reported for some rows only, either as once, few or many, or as a class for expanded clones.

CDR3 DNA: TGTGCCAGCAGCTCCACCGGGACAAAGGCCGGGGAGCTGTTTTTT
CDR3 protein: CASSSTGTKAGELFF
V gene: TRBV7-2
J gene: TRBJ2-2
D gene: .
clone size: .

CDR3 DNA: TGCGCCAGCTTCGCGGGCGAATCCTACAATGAGCAGTTCTTC
CDR3 protein: CASFAGESYNEQFF
V gene: TRBV5-1
J gene: TRBJ2-1
D gene: .
clone size: .

CDR3 DNA: TGTGCCAGCCCAGGACAGGCATCTCGGGGGGCTTTCTTT
CDR3 protein: CASPGQASRGAFF
V gene: TRBV6-5
J gene: TRBJ1-1
D gene: TRBD1
clone size: .

CDR3 DNA: TGTGCCAGCGGGGGGACAGCAACTAATGAAAAACTGTTTTTT
CDR3 protein: CASGGTATNEKLFF
V gene: TRBV7-9
J gene: TRBJ1-4
D gene: TRBD1
clone size: few

CDR3 DNA: TGCGCCAGCAGCTTGCGGGACAGGCCAGGGGGCTACACCTTC
CDR3 protein: CASSLRDRPGGYTF
V gene: TRBV5-1
J gene: TRBJ1-2
D gene: TRBD1
clone size: .

CDR3 DNA: TGTGCCAGCAGCTTAGCCGCTGGCGGGACTATCACAGATACGCAGTATTTT
CDR3 protein: CASSLAAGGTITDTQYF
V gene: TRBV7-2
J gene: TRBJ2-3
D gene: TRBD2
clone size: .

CDR3 DNA: TGTGCCAGCAGCTCCGGGACAGGGTCGGTGCTTCCGTGGGATGGCTACACCTTC
CDR3 protein: CASSSGTGSVLPWDGYTF
V gene: TRBV5-5
J gene: TRBJ1-2
D gene: TRBD1
clone size: .

CDR3 DNA: TGTGCCAGCAGTTATACCGGGACAGGGGATGGCTACACCTTC
CDR3 protein: CASSYTGTGDGYTF
V gene: TRBV6-6
J gene: TRBJ1-2
D gene: TRBD1
clone size: .

CDR3 DNA: TGCGCCAGCCGTCGGTCGGGGAACACTGAAGCTTTCTTT
CDR3 protein: CASRRSGNTEAFF
V gene: TRBV10-1
J gene: TRBJ1-1
D gene: .
clone size: .

CDR3 DNA: TGTGCCAGCAGCTTTAGTTCCGGACAGGGGAGCCAGCCCCAGCATTTT
CDR3 protein: CASSFSSGQGSQPQHF
V gene: TRBV5-5
J gene: TRBJ1-5
D gene: TRBD1
clone size: .